A selection of T cell receptor beta chains follows, all from one sample in a study of glioma-infiltrating T cells after dendritic cell vaccination. Profiling relied on immunoSEQ multiplex PCR, and the TCRdb table lists in-frame clones only, not all of them. This table has more than 95,000 clones, 80% to 90% appearing once. Sequencing used blood, obtained before dendritic cell vaccination. The receptors were gathered from a human donor with glioblastoma. Each CDR3 is given with its conserved first and last residue. D genes are given only for firm matches.

d_call	v_call	j_call	cdr3_aa
TRBD1	TRBV6-1	TRBJ1-2	CASSATGRDDYGYTF
TRBD1	TRBV4-3	TRBJ1-3	CASSEGQGAPGNTIYF
-	TRBV18	TRBJ2-5	CASSPRTAQETQYF
-	TRBV5-1	TRBJ1-6	CASSLGGHAYNSPLHF
-	TRBV5-4	TRBJ2-7	CASSLTETTYEQYF
TRBD1	TRBV19	TRBJ1-1	CASSEDRGFDAFF
-	TRBV4-1	TRBJ2-1	CASSQGGLGQYNNEQFF
-	TRBV6-1	TRBJ2-3	CASNSVDTQYF
TRBD1	TRBV27	TRBJ1-2	CASRSTGGYYGYTF
-	TRBV27	TRBJ1-6	CATMQGLNSPLHF
-	TRBV5-1	TRBJ2-1	CASTQGGQSYNEQFF
-	TRBV7-9	TRBJ1-1	CASSLDPGGVGNTEAFF
-	TRBV4-3	TRBJ1-2	CASSQDYRAYGYTF
-	TRBV5-1	TRBJ1-1	CASSVPGVTEAFF
-	TRBV4-1	TRBJ1-2	CASSQDSGVEGGYTF
-	TRBV18	TRBJ2-3	CASSPRASTDTQYF
TRBD1	TRBV19	TRBJ1-2	CASSTLDRAYYGYTF
TRBD1	TRBV7-9	TRBJ2-3	CASSRQGADTQYF
TRBD2	TRBV4-1	TRBJ2-3	CASSQGLGSTDTQYF
TRBD1	TRBV7-6	TRBJ1-1	CASAFGDRVSEAFF
-	TRBV4-1	TRBJ1-1	CASSQDRGSLNTEAFF
-	TRBV30	TRBJ1-1	CAWRIGNRVLEAFF
TRBD1	TRBV4-1	TRBJ1-1	CASSQHRGLGDTEAFF
-	TRBV2	TRBJ1-6	CASSELRTDLSPLHF
-	TRBV5-1	TRBJ2-5	CASSLTTETQYF
TRBD1	TRBV2	TRBJ2-1	CASSEGDREGNEQFF
TRBD1	TRBV11-2	TRBJ2-1	CASSSIGQAEQFF
-	TRBV4-3	TRBJ2-7	CASSQITRGYEQYF
-	TRBV2	TRBJ1-2	CASSGNPGLKNYGYTF
-	TRBV29-1	TRBJ1-2	CSAERVSYGYTF
TRBD1	TRBV29-1	TRBJ2-1	CSVYGTGDNEQFF
-	TRBV5-6	TRBJ1-5	CASSTGTVNQPQHF
-	TRBV2	TRBJ2-1	CASSEAQEPYNEQFF
-	TRBV21-1	TRBJ2-1	CASSKGGPGSPYNEQFF
-	TRBV18	TRBJ2-7	CASSFGTETYEQYF
TRBD1	TRBV5-4	TRBJ2-7	CASSGDRGAAFNEQYF
TRBD1	TRBV11-3	TRBJ1-3	CASSPRQGISGNTIYF
TRBD2	TRBV7-8	TRBJ2-5	CASSLVRIGGTNQETQYF
TRBD1	TRBV6-5	TRBJ1-1	CASSRTGGIPEAFF
-	TRBV5-6	TRBJ2-3	CASSLGAGSSTDTQYF
-	TRBV19	TRBJ1-2	CASSIENRGDFYGYTF
-	TRBV27	TRBJ2-1	CASCLRGVAGEQFF